This T cell receptor beta chain was sequenced during a study of technical replicates of blood from a few donors. Sequencing used immunoSEQ multiplex PCR; TCRdb keeps in-frame clones, though not all of them. The sample has 45,000 to 65,000 clones; over 90% are singletons. Per the germline V gene, CDR1 is MNHEY and CDR2 is SMNVEV (reference sequence). There are 18 residues in the CDR3. Unmatched junction bases numbered 14, after V lost 4 bases and J lost 3 bases. The chain employs TRBV27 and TRBJ2-3; 9 nucleotides agree with TRBD1. The specimen sequenced was PBMCs. This clonotype originated in a human donor in good health. Some clones in this sample may be carry-over from other donors' samples. The CDR3 here is CASSWYADRGRRTDTQYF. For the CDR3, the DNA is TGTGCCAGCAGTTGGTACGCGGACAGGGGCCGTAGGACAGATACGCAGTATTTT.